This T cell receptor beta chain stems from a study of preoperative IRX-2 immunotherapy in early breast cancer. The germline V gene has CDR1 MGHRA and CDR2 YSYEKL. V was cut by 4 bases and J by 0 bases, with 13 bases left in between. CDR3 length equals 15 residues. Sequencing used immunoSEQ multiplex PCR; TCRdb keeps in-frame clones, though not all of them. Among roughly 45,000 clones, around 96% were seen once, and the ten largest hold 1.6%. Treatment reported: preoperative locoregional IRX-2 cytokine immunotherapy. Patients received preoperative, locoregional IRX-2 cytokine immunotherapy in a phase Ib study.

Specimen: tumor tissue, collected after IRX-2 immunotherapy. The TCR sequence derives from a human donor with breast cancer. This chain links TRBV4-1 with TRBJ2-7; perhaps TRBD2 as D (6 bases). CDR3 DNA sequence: TGCGCCAGCAGCCTCCGGGAGTTTAGCTCCTACGAGCAGTACTTC. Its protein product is CASSLREFSSYEQYF.